This TCR beta chain was profiled in a study of T cells in Graves' hyperthyroidism and ophthalmopathy. RNA transcripts served as the template for amplifying TCR beta CDR3 regions. A first-round RT-PCR of the TCR CDR3 used the HTBI primer set. A single record per CDR3 protein comes from TCRdb applying MiXCR to the multiplex PCR reads. The profile shows 500,000 to 600,000 distinct CDR3 sequences, 40% to 55% of them singletons. Diagnosis rested on symptoms, serum thyroxine and TRAb, thyroid ultrasound, and orbital computed tomography. This clonotype occurred a few times. J gave up 2 bases and V 4 bases, and 4 bases lay outside the gene matches. The V gene's germline CDR1 is SGDLS and CDR2 YYNGEE. The CDR3 loop spans 14 amino acids.

The sequenced material came from peripheral blood or thyroid tissue (not recorded which). The genes are TRBV9 and TRBJ2-3; 7 nucleotides agree with TRBD2. This clonotype was sampled from a woman between 18 and 30 years old with Graves' hyperthyroidism. The CDR3 sequence: CASSPSGSTDTQYF. For the CDR3, the DNA is TGTGCCAGCAGCCCTAGCGGTTCCACAGATACGCAGTATTTT.